This T cell receptor (beta chain) was recorded in a study of shared clonotypes between healthy human individuals. General study findings and limits: Clonotype sharing across four donors was observed for 4% to 5.5% of naive CD4 clonotypes.

Each of the donors was a healthy adult who was HIV-negative and had not had a recent acute infection or vaccination. Here immunoSEQ multiplex PCR was the method, and the copy in TCRdb shows in-frame clones only, minus some. The table has approximately 350,000 clones, 74% seen once. With respect to this clone: The target antigen is unknown.

Trimming took 2 bases from V and 0 from J, leaving 11 bases between them. Germline V gene lookup returns CDR1 MGHRA and CDR2 YSYEKL. The CDR3 consists of 16 residues. V and J are TRBV4-1 and TRBJ1-3; D is unclear. Sequenced material: memory CD4+ T cells sorted from blood. Described subset: CD45RA-negative fraction. The source is a man aged 25 to 40 in good health. CDR3 DNA sequence: TGCGCCAGCAGCCAACCCGCACAGAGCTCTGGAAACACCATATATTTT. The encoded protein is CASSQPAQSSGNTIYF.